This TCR beta chain emerged from a study of T cell responses to AZD1222 COVID-19 vaccine. Study-level results: Repertoire collection took place solely once the T cell response had peaked. Rises in breadth and depth of Spike-specific TCRs came after two AZD1222 doses. In the spike-specific TCR repertoire, nearly half reportedly target unmutated variant regions. Baseline serostatus was positive in only six AZD1222 recipients.

The repertoire was sequenced with immunoSEQ multiplex PCR; TCRdb's copy has only in-frame clones and lacks some. This sample has 100,000 or so clones, with 87% found just once. The CDR3 is made up of 16 amino acids. Losses at the gene ends were 2 bases for V and 0 bases for J; bases not matched to a gene: 2. Germline CDR1 and CDR2: SGHVS and FNYEAQ. About this clone itself: Its antigen is undetermined.

V is TRBV7-6 and J is TRBJ2-2; 8 nucleotides match TRBD2. The specimen comprised peripheral blood, sampled on day 0 of AZD1222 vaccination. The sequence came from an adult in good health. The CDR3 protein is CASSLRGGANTGELFF. CDR3 DNA: TGTGCCAGCAGCTTACGGGGGGGCGCGAACACCGGGGAGCTGTTTTTT. Looking up the rest from reference TRBV7-6 and TRBJ2-2 gives the full variable domain: GAGVSQSPRYKVTKRGQDVALRCDPISGHVSLYWYRQALGQGPEFLTYFNYEAQQDKSGLPNDRFSAERPEGSISTLTIQRTEQRDSAMYRCASSLRGGANTGELFFGEGSRLTVL.